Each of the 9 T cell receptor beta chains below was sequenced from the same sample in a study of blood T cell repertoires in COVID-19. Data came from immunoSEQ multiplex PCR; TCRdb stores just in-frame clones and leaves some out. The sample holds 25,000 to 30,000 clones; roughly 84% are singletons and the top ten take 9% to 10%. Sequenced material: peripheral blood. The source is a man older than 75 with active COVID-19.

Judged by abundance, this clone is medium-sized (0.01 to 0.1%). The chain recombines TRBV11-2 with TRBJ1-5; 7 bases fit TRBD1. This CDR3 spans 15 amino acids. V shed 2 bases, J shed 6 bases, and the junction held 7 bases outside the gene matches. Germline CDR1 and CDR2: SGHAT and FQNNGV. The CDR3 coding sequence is TGTGCCAGCAGCTTACAGTCAGGGGGAGGTCAGCCCCAGCATTTT. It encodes CASSLQSGGGQPQHF. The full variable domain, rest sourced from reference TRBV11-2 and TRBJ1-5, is EAGVAQSPRYKIIEKRQSVAFWCNPISGHATLYWYQQILGQGPKLLIQFQNNGVVDDSQLPKDRFSAERLKGVDSTLKIQPAKLEDSAVYLCASSLQSGGGQPQHFGDGTRLSIL.

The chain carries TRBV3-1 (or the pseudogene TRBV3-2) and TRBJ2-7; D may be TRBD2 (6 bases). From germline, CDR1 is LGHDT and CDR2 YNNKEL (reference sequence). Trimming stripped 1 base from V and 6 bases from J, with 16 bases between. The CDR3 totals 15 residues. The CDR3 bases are TGTGCCAGCAGCCAAGGCACGGCTAGCGATGGCGAGCAGTACTTC. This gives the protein CASSQGTASDGEQYF.

CDR3 amino acids: CASSPLRNTEAFF. The CDR3 DNA reads as TGTGCCAGCAGCCCCCTAAGAAACACTGAAGCTTTCTTT. This chain connects TRBV12-3 or TRBV12-4 to TRBJ1-1; no clear D gene. The CDR3 spans 13 residues. The V gene lost 6 bases and the J gene lost 2 bases, with 10 bases spanning the gap.

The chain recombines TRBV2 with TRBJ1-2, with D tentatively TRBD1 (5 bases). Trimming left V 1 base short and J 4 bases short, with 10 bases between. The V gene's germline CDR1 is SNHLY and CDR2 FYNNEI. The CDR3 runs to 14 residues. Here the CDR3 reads CASSEVTVIYGYTF. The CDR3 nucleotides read TGTGCCAGCAGTGAAGTGACAGTGATCTATGGCTACACCTTC. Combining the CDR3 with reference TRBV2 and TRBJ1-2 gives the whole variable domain EPEVTQTPSHQVTQMGQEVILRCVPISNHLYFYWYRQILGQKVEFLVSFYNNEISEKSEIFDDQFSVERPDGSNFTLKIRSTKLEDSAMYFCASSEVTVIYGYTFGSGTRLTVV.

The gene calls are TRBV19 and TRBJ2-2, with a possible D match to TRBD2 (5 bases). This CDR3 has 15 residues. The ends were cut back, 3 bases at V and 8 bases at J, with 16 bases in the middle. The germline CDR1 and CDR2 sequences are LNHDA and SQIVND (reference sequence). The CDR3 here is CASSMRAEPLGELFF. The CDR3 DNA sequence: TGTGCCAGTAGTATGAGGGCCGAACCGCTGGGGGAGCTGTTTTTT.

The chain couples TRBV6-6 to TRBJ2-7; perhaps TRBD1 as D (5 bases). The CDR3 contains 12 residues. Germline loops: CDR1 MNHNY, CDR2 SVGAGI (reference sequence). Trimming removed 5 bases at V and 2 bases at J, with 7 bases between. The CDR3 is CASSQTAYEQYF. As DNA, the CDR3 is TGTGCCAGCAGTCAGACAGCCTACGAGCAGTACTTC.

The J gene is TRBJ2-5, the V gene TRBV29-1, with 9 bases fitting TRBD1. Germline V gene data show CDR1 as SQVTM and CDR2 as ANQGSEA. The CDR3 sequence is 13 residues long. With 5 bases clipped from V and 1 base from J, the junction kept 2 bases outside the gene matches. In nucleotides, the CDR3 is TGCAGCGTTACAGGGGGCATCCAAGAGACCCAGTACTTC. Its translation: CSVTGGIQETQYF.

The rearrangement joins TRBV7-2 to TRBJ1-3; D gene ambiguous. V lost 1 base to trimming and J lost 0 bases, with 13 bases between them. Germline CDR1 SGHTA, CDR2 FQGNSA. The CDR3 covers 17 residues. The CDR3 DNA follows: TGTGCCAGCAGCTTAGTCGCCGCCGGGAGCTCTGGAAACACCATATATTTT. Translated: CASSLVAAGSSGNTIYF.

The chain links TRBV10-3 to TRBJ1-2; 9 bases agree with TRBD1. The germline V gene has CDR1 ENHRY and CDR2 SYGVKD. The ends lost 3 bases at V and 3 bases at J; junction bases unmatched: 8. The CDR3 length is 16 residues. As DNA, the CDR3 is TGTGCCATCAGTGACCTTGGACAGGGGTTGGACTATGGCTACACCTTC. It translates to CAISDLGQGLDYGYTF.